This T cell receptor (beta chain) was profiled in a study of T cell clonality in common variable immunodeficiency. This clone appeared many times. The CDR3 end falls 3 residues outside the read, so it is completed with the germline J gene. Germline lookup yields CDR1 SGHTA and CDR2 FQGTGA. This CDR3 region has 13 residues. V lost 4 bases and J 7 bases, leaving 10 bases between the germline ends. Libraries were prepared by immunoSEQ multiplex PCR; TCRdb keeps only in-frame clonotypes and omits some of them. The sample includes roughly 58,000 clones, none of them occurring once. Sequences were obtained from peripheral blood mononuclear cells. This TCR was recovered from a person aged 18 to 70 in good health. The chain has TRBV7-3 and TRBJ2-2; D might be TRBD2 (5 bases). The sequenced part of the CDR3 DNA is TGTGCCAGCAGCTCGGGGAGTGTCGGGGAG. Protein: CASSSGSVGE. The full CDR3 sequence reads CASSSGSVGELFF.